This is a list of T cell receptor beta chains from one sample in a study of T cell changes during pregnancy in multiple sclerosis. TCRdb keeps only in-frame clones here, not all; method: immunoSEQ multiplex PCR. The sample shows 45,000 to 50,000 clones, roughly 93% of them seen only once. Here the sequenced sample was CD4+ T cells from peripheral blood mononuclear cells, taken in the second trimester of pregnancy. The receptors shown here come from a female donor in good health, enrolled as a control in a pregnancy study. Both conserved end residues are part of each CDR3. The D gene is left open where the match is weak.

v_call: TRBV5-8; d_call: TRBD1; j_call: TRBJ1-1; cdr3_aa: CASRTGTGVRTEAFF; cdr3_nt: TGTGCCAGCAGGACGGGGACAGGGGTGCGGACTGAAGCTTTCTTT
v_call: TRBV7-8; d_call: .; j_call: TRBJ2-7; cdr3_aa: CASSPGQGLGRGTSEQYF; cdr3_nt: TGTGCCAGCAGCCCTGGGCAGGGATTGGGGCGGGGGACAAGTGAGCAGTACTTC
v_call: TRBV4-2; d_call: TRBD1; j_call: TRBJ1-1; cdr3_aa: CASRWGQMNTEAFF; cdr3_nt: TGTGCCAGCAGGTGGGGACAGATGAACACTGAAGCTTTCTTT
v_call: TRBV4-1; d_call: TRBD1; j_call: TRBJ1-3; cdr3_aa: CASSQGSTGLNLNTIYF; cdr3_nt: TGCGCCAGCAGCCAAGGATCGACAGGGTTAAATCTAAACACCATATATTTT
v_call: TRBV11-2; d_call: TRBD2; j_call: TRBJ2-1; cdr3_aa: CASSSPGGYNEQFF; cdr3_nt: TGTGCCAGCAGCTCCCCGGGAGGCTACAATGAGCAGTTCTTC
v_call: TRBV5-4; d_call: .; j_call: TRBJ1-2; cdr3_aa: CASTLSTADYGYTF; cdr3_nt: TGTGCCAGCACCTTATCGACCGCGGACTATGGCTACACCTTC
v_call: TRBV7-2; d_call: .; j_call: TRBJ2-7; cdr3_aa: CASSLDLRGYTYEQYF; cdr3_nt: TGTGCCAGCAGCTTAGATCTAAGGGGCTACACCTACGAGCAGTACTTC
v_call: TRBV11-3; d_call: .; j_call: TRBJ1-4; cdr3_aa: CASSRHLLGELFF; cdr3_nt: TGTGCCAGCAGCCGACATTTATTGGGAGAACTGTTTTTT
v_call: TRBV7-3; d_call: .; j_call: TRBJ1-1; cdr3_aa: CASSSGAGTEAFF; cdr3_nt: TGTGCCAGCAGCTCAGGGGCCGGCACTGAAGCTTTCTTT
v_call: TRBV7-9; d_call: TRBD1; j_call: TRBJ1-1; cdr3_aa: CASSPGQTNTEAFF; cdr3_nt: TGTGCCAGCAGCCCGGGACAGACGAACACTGAAGCTTTCTTT
v_call: TRBV7-2; d_call: TRBD2; j_call: TRBJ2-1; cdr3_aa: CASSYRTSGVNNEQFF; cdr3_nt: TGTGCCAGCAGCTACCGGACTAGCGGGGTGAACAATGAGCAGTTCTTC
v_call: TRBV5-4; d_call: TRBD1; j_call: TRBJ2-7; cdr3_aa: CASSDGARGLAYEQYF; cdr3_nt: TGTGCCAGCAGCGACGGGGCGAGGGGGCTTGCCTACGAGCAGTACTTC
v_call: TRBV19; d_call: TRBD2; j_call: TRBJ2-1; cdr3_aa: CASSPLGSGVGNEQFF; cdr3_nt: TGTGCCAGTAGTCCCCTGGGAAGCGGGGTGGGGAATGAGCAGTTCTTC
v_call: TRBV5-4; d_call: .; j_call: TRBJ2-7; cdr3_aa: CASSLGQGGASEQYF; cdr3_nt: TGTGCCAGCAGCTTGGGGCAGGGTGGTGCTTCCGAGCAGTACTTC
v_call: TRBV18; d_call: TRBD1; j_call: TRBJ1-1; cdr3_aa: CASSGQGNTEAFF; cdr3_nt: TGTGCCAGCTCGGGACAGGGAAACACTGAAGCTTTCTTT
v_call: TRBV19; d_call: .; j_call: TRBJ2-5; cdr3_aa: CASSRAPKETQYF; cdr3_nt: TGTGCCAGTAGTAGGGCTCCAAAAGAGACCCAGTACTTC
v_call: TRBV19; d_call: .; j_call: TRBJ1-2; cdr3_aa: CASSDRDTRGYTF; cdr3_nt: TGTGCCAGTAGTGATCGGGACACACGCGGCTACACCTTC
v_call: TRBV5-5; d_call: .; j_call: TRBJ2-7; cdr3_aa: CASNNQPGSRYEQYF; cdr3_nt: TGTGCCAGCAATAATCAGCCGGGATCTAGATACGAGCAGTACTTC
v_call: TRBV7-2; d_call: .; j_call: TRBJ1-1; cdr3_aa: CASSLRTGNTEAFF; cdr3_nt: TGTGCCAGCAGCCTTAGGACGGGAAACACTGAAGCTTTCTTT